Shown below are 23 T cell receptor beta chains from a single sample sequenced in a study of regulatory T cells in long-lasting Graves disease. The TCR beta library used iRepertoire HTBI primers with Arm-PCR amplification of CDR3. TCRdb called the multiplex PCR reads again in MiXCR, with one record for every CDR3 protein. This table has 550,000 to 600,000 distinct CDR3 sequences, about 16% appearing once. Time point reported: newly diagnosed GD, antithyroid drugs for less than 3 months. The TCR library used RNA extracted from PBMCs. The same specimen was also included in a second study, on T cells in Graves' hyperthyroidism and ophthalmopathy.

The material sequenced was peripheral blood mononuclear cells (PBMCs), taken at new diagnosis, from a patient treated with antithyroid drugs. The receptors come from a man in his late teens or twenties with Graves disease.

Ten or more counts support this clonotype. This sequence joins TRBV9 and TRBJ2-1, with D perhaps given as TRBD1 or TRBD2 (5 bases each). Germline CDR1 reads SGDLS; CDR2 reads YYNGEE. This CDR3 is built from 14 residues. Deletions cut 2 bases from V and 8 bases from J, with 14 bases between. The CDR3 nucleotides are TGTGCCAGCAGCGTGGCTCCGAGGGGAGATGAGCAGTTCTTC. Translated, it gives CASSVAPRGDEQFF.

This clonotype was counted once. The V gene is TRBV11-2, the J gene TRBJ2-1; TRBD1 aligns across 10 bases. Germline V gene sequence: CDR1 SGHAT, CDR2 FQNNGV. The V gene end was trimmed by 5 bases and the J gene end by 4 bases; junction bases not matched to a gene: 8. CDR3 length equals 16 residues. CDR3 sequence: CASSPAGTGVYNEQFF. Written as DNA, the CDR3 is TGTGCCAGCAGCCCAGCCGGGACAGGGGTATACAATGAGCAGTTCTTC.

This clonotype was seen at least ten times. The J gene is TRBJ2-1, the V gene TRBV12-3 or TRBV12-4, with TRBD1 matching over 9 bases. The CDR3 consists of 15 residues. Trimming at V came to 6 bases and at J to 4 bases, leaving 7 bases not matched to a gene. DNA of the CDR3: TGTGCCAGCAGCCTCGGACAGGGGAGTTACAATGAGCAGTTCTTC. It codes for CASSLGQGSYNEQFF.

This clonotype was picked up many times. The V and J genes are TRBV12-3 or TRBV12-4 and TRBJ1-1; 7 positions agree with TRBD1. The CDR3 runs 14 residues. Trimming at V came to 5 bases and at J to 3 bases, leaving 6 bases not matched to a gene. The CDR3 DNA is TGTGCCAGCAGTCCCACGACAGGGTACACTGAAGCTTTCTTT. It translates to CASSPTTGYTEAFF.

The genes are TRBV14 and TRBJ2-2, with 16 bases aligning to TRBD2. This CDR3 spans 20 amino acids. Germline trimming cut 0 bases from V and 4 bases from J; bases unmatched to any gene: 8. Germline lookup yields CDR1 SGHDN and CDR2 FVKESK. This CDR3 is CASSQDAPGLAGGPTGELFF. The CDR3 coding sequence is TGTGCCAGCAGCCAAGATGCCCCGGGACTAGCGGGAGGGCCCACCGGGGAGCTGTTTTTT.

The chain joins TRBV7-6 to TRBJ1-5; D gene ambiguous. Germline V lookup: CDR1 SGHVS, CDR2 FNYEAQ. Trimming left V 4 bases short and J 4 bases short, with 11 bases between. The CDR3 loop spans 14 amino acids. The CDR3 here is CASSSGSTNQPQHF. The CDR3, as DNA: TGTGCCAGCAGCTCCGGGTCGACTAATCAGCCCCAGCATTTT.

Note on this clonotype: Being one base from a much bigger clone, this may be a read error. J is TRBJ1-1 and V is TRBV7-2; 12 positions agree with TRBD1. From germline, CDR1 is SGHTA and CDR2 FQGNSA. After removal of 6 bases from V and 4 bases from J, the junction contained 6 bases not matched to a gene. The length of the CDR3 is 15 residues. The CDR3 bases are TGTGCCAGCAGTTGGGGACAGGGGGCGCGCACTGAAGCTTTCTTT. Translation gives CASSWGQGARTEAFF. Supplemented by reference TRBV7-2 and TRBJ1-1, the full variable domain reads GAGVSQSPSNKVTEKGKDVELRCDPISGHTALYWYRQSLGQGLEFLIYFQGNSAPDKSGLPSDRFSAERTGGSVSTLTIQRTQQEDSAVYLCASSWGQGARTEAFFGQGTRLTVV.

Ten or more counts support this clonotype. This sequence joins TRBV20-1 and TRBJ1-2; 7 bases agree with TRBD1. CDR1 and CDR2 from the germline V gene are DFQATT and SNEGSKA (reference sequence). CDR3 length: 13 residues. V shed 2 bases, J shed 6 bases, and the junction held 6 bases outside the gene matches. The CDR3 bases are TGCAGTGCTAGATCGGGACAGTTAGATGGCTACACCTTC. Amino acid sequence: CSARSGQLDGYTF.

There are a few counts of this clonotype. This chain uses TRBV29-1 with TRBJ1-2; a possible D gene is TRBD1 (5 bases). V shed 3 bases and J shed 7 bases, with 15 bases lying between them. Per the germline V gene, CDR1 is SQVTM and CDR2 is ANQGSEA. There are 13 residues in the CDR3. CDR3 bases: TGCAGCGTTGAGGGGCCCGGCGGGGGTGGCTACACCTTC. Its protein product is CSVEGPGGGGYTF.

As to this clonotype: Since a much larger clone is just one base distant, this may be a read error. The chain links TRBV18 to TRBJ2-3; 10 nucleotides align to TRBD2. The tail of the sequence fits TRBJ2-1 better, so the J call may be wrong. The germline CDR1 and CDR2 sequences are KGHSH and LQKENI. There are 17 residues in the CDR3. In DNA, the CDR3 is TGTGCCAGCTCACCACCGGCTAGCGGGAGATACAGCGATGAGCAGTTCTTC. The encoded protein is CASSPPASGRYSDEQFF.

This chain uses TRBV3-1 with TRBJ1-5; a weak D match, TRBD1 (5 bases). Looked up from germline, CDR1 is LGHDT and CDR2 is YNNKEL (reference sequence). Between the trimmed V and J ends, which lost 4 bases and 7 bases, there was a span of 11 bases. This CDR3 region has 13 residues. CDR3 sequence: CASSPYRDQPQHF. The CDR3 bases are TGTGCCAGCAGCCCCTACCGGGACCAGCCCCAGCATTTT.

This clonotype was counted at least ten times. This rearrangement joins TRBV5-1 to TRBJ1-2, with D tentatively TRBD1 (6 bases). The CDR3 runs 13 residues. Looked up from germline, CDR1 is SGHRS and CDR2 is YFSETQ. V lost 2 bases to trimming and J lost 6 bases, with 11 bases between them. The CDR3 reads CASSFIAGDGYTF. The DNA of the CDR3 is TGCGCCAGCAGCTTTATCGCAGGGGATGGCTACACCTTC.

This clonotype was observed many times. A clone one base away is much larger, so this may be a read error. The chain carries TRBV7-3 and TRBJ2-2; D gene uncertain. The V end lost 2 bases, the J end lost 6 bases, and 4 bases lay between the germline ends. CDR3 length equals 12 residues. Per the germline V gene, CDR1 is SGHTA and CDR2 is FQGTGA. The CDR3: CASSLYSGELFF. The CDR3 DNA reads as TGTGCCAGCAGCTTATACTCCGGGGAGCTGTTTTTT.

Remarks on this clonotype: Given a much more abundant clone one base away, this may be a read error. The chain is built from TRBV2 and TRBJ2-2; 7 nucleotides match TRBD1. V lost 6 bases to trimming and J lost 4 bases; unmatched junction nucleotides: 5. The CDR3 is 14 residues long. CDR1 and CDR2 (germline): SNHLY, FYNNEI. CDR3 sequence reads: CASSLDRCTGELFF. For the CDR3, the DNA is TGTGCCAGCAGCCTGGACAGGTGCACCGGGGAGCTGTTTTTT.

This clonotype was recorded many times. J is TRBJ1-1 and V is TRBV27; D unresolved. Germline V gene lookup returns CDR1 MNHEY and CDR2 SMNVEV (reference sequence). V was shortened by 4 bases and J by 5 bases, with 8 bases between the two germline ends. CDR3 size: 12 residues. CDR3 nucleotides: TGTGCCAGCAGTTCCCCCGGGACTGAAGCTTTCTTT. Amino acid sequence: CASSSPGTEAFF.

This clonotype has a count of ten or more. The chain couples TRBV6-1 to TRBJ2-7, with D uncertain. Trimming stripped 2 bases from V and 3 bases from J, with 14 bases between. The CDR3 runs 15 residues. Per germline, CDR1 MNHNS and CDR2 SASEGT. CDR3 loop: CASSEYPVPLYEQYF. For the CDR3, the DNA is TGTGCCAGCAGTGAATACCCGGTCCCCCTCTACGAGCAGTACTTC.

This clonotype came up a few times. The gene calls are TRBV6-4 and TRBJ1-1; TRBD1 matches at 9 bases. CDR1 MRHNA and CDR2 SNTAGT come from the germline V gene. The CDR3 runs to 13 residues. Trimming removed 6 bases from V and 7 bases from J; junction bases left unmatched: 6. The CDR3 nucleotides are TGTGCCAGCAGCACGACAGGGGGTGTTGAAGCTTTCTTT. Encoded protein: CASSTTGGVEAFF.

In its sample, this clonotype was seen many times. The chain carries TRBV27 and TRBJ1-1; tentative D call: TRBD1 (5 bases). Trimming shortened V by 3 bases and J by 0 bases, and 11 bases separated the two germline ends. The CDR3 sequence is 15 residues long. Germline values: CDR1 MNHEY, CDR2 SMNVEV (reference sequence). CDR3 sequence: CASSFSGPLNTEAFF. CDR3 DNA sequence: TGTGCCAGCAGTTTTTCGGGACCGTTGAACACTGAAGCTTTCTTT.

This clonotype was detected ten times or more. This chain joins TRBV27 and TRBJ2-7, with 8 bases fitting TRBD2. Looked up from germline, CDR1 is MNHEY and CDR2 is SMNVEV (reference sequence). This CDR3 region has 15 residues. V lost 6 bases and J lost 4; bases outside the gene matches: 11. This chain's CDR3 is CASRPSGPAQYEQYF. CDR3 sequence (DNA): TGTGCCAGCAGACCTAGCGGGCCCGCCCAGTACGAGCAGTACTTC.

The chain recombines TRBV6-2 or TRBV6-3 with TRBJ2-5; either TRBD1 or TRBD2 may supply D (5 bases each). Trimming took 5 bases from V and 5 from J, leaving 18 bases between them. The CDR3 length is 15 residues. The germline gives CDR1 MNHEY, CDR2 SVGEGT. The DNA for the CDR3 is TGTGCCAGCAGTGCAGGGACGTACACCGGGGAGACCCAGTACTTC. Its translation is CASSAGTYTGETQYF.

A few counts support this clonotype. V is TRBV12-3 or TRBV12-4 and J is TRBJ2-7; possibly TRBD2 for D (5 bases). This CDR3 spans 14 amino acids. Trimming stripped 5 bases from V and 2 bases from J, with 13 bases between. The CDR3 loop is CASSQDWGTYEQYF. In nucleotides, the CDR3 is TGTGCCAGCAGTCAGGACTGGGGAACCTACGAGCAGTACTTC.

This rearrangement joins TRBV5-1 to TRBJ1-1; 9 bases are shared with TRBD1. The ends lost 0 bases at V and 4 bases at J; junction bases unmatched: 1. The germline CDR1 and CDR2 sequences are SGHRS and YFSETQ. CDR3 length: 14 amino acids. Here the CDR3 DNA reads TGCGCCAGCAGCTTGGAGACAGGGGGCACTGAAGCTTTCTTT. Its protein product is CASSLETGGTEAFF.

This chain joins TRBV7-9 and TRBJ2-1, with 8 nucleotides matching TRBD2. Unmatched junction bases numbered 9, after V lost 3 bases and J lost 8 bases. This CDR3 has 15 amino acids. CDR1 and CDR2 (germline): SEHNR, FQNEAQ (reference sequence). CDR3 residues: CASSFGAGAGDEQFF. In nucleotides, the CDR3 is TGTGCCAGCAGCTTCGGAGCGGGAGCAGGCGATGAGCAGTTCTTC.